Following are 2 T cell receptor beta chains from one sample sequenced in a study of a mutant IDH1 vaccine in newly diagnosed glioma. Time point defined: baseline, week 1 (first vaccination visit). Treatment given: pre-vaccination baseline after standard-of-care therapy. Generated by immunoSEQ multiplex PCR, the TCRdb table keeps only in-frame clones and is missing some. The sample includes 55,000 to 70,000 clones, 80% to 90% of them seen just once. Specimen: PBMCs, collected from a glioma patient treated with radiotherapy, temozolomide or both. These receptors originate from a man aged 25 to 40 with glioma.

The chain joins TRBV21-1 to TRBJ2-3; the D call in the table, TRBD2, was not verified against the DNA. TRBV21-1 is termed a pseudogene. The CDR3 is 16 residues long. As DNA, the CDR3 is TGTGCCAGCAGCAATTCGAGACTAGCGGAACCAGATACGCAGTATTTT. Translating it yields CASSNSRLAEPDTQYF.

The chain employs TRBV7-9 and TRBJ1-2; maybe TRBD1 (5 bases). This CDR3 region has 13 residues. Germline V lookup: CDR1 SEHNR, CDR2 FQNEAQ (reference sequence). The germline V and J ends were trimmed by 5 bases and 4 bases, with 11 bases remaining between them. The CDR3 here is CASSPSGVYGYTF. CDR3 nucleotides: TGTGCCAGCAGCCCCTCGGGGGTCTATGGCTACACCTTC.